Presented here are 28 T cell receptor beta chains from one specimen sequenced in a study of cytomegalovirus exposure and HLA in healthy donors. Some clones are missing from TCRdb's copy, which holds only in-frame ones; the method was immunoSEQ multiplex PCR. This sample carries about 83,000 clones, around 96% of them seen once, and the ten largest clones take under 1.5%. Sequences were obtained from PBMCs. The receptors here all came from a woman between 18 and 30 years old in good health and CMV-seronegative.

The J gene is TRBJ1-5, the V gene TRBV5-5, with TRBD1 identical over 9 bases. Trimming removed 4 bases from V and 3 bases from J; junction bases left unmatched: 8. CDR3 size: 16 residues. Germline assignment: CDR1 SGHKS and CDR2 YYEKEE (reference sequence). This CDR3 is CASSHNRDRANQPQHF. CDR3 in DNA: TGTGCCAGCAGCCACAATAGGGACAGGGCCAATCAGCCCCAGCATTTT.

The chain carries TRBV19 and TRBJ2-1; 8 bases map to TRBD2. CDR1 is LNHDA, CDR2 SQIVND, per germline (reference sequence). This CDR3 is 14 amino acids long. V lost 6 bases and J lost 8; bases outside the gene matches: 9. CDR3 amino acids: CASRRLAGLYEQFF. CDR3 nucleotide sequence: TGTGCCAGTAGGAGGCTAGCGGGTCTCTATGAGCAGTTCTTC.

This clone was recorded only once. V gene TRBV6-1 combines with J gene TRBJ1-1; D may be TRBD1 (6 bases). This CDR3 is built from 14 residues. CDR1 and CDR2 (germline): MNHNS, SASEGT. Trimming took 6 bases from V and 4 from J, leaving 15 bases between them. The CDR3 loop reads CASRTPLGGTEAFF. The CDR3 DNA follows: TGTGCCAGCAGGACACCCTTAGGGGGCACTGAAGCTTTCTTT.

The J gene is TRBJ2-7, the V gene TRBV5-1; TRBD2 matches at 7 bases. Germline V gene lookup returns CDR1 SGHRS and CDR2 YFSETQ. V lost 3 bases and J lost 2; bases outside the gene matches: 8. The CDR3 totals 15 residues. CDR3 loop: CASSWSGGLTYEQYF. DNA of the CDR3: TGCGCCAGCAGCTGGTCGGGGGGACTCACCTACGAGCAGTACTTC.

The CDR3, as DNA: TGTGCCAGCAGTCCCTCCTGGAGCGAAAGCACAGATACGCAGTATTTT. Translation gives CASSPSWSESTDTQYF. This chain joins TRBV27 and TRBJ2-3; D gene ambiguous. V lost 5 bases and J 0 bases, leaving 15 bases between the germline ends. Germline V lookup: CDR1 MNHEY, CDR2 SMNVEV (reference sequence). The CDR3 sequence is 16 residues long.

This rearrangement joins TRBV5-1 to TRBJ1-5; tentatively, D is TRBD1 (5 bases). CDR3 length: 13 amino acids. Trimming pared 7 bases from V and 7 bases from J, leaving 15 bases between. The germline V gene encodes CDR1 SGHRS and CDR2 YFSETQ. CDR3 sequence reads: CASAIGHSQPQHF. For the CDR3, the DNA is TGCGCCAGCGCTATTGGACATAGCCAGCCCCAGCATTTT.

The chain has TRBV27 and TRBJ1-5, with a tentative D call TRBD1 (5 bases). V was clipped by 4 bases and J by 6 bases, with 13 bases between them. The V gene's germline CDR1 is MNHEY and CDR2 SMNVEV (reference sequence). The CDR3 has 14 amino acids. CDR3 in DNA: TGTGCCAGCAGTTATTCGGGGGGGGGTCAGCCCCAGCATTTT. It is translated as CASSYSGGGQPQHF.

The chain couples TRBV5-6 to TRBJ2-7; D may be TRBD2 (6 bases). The ends were cut back, 2 bases at V and 3 bases at J, with 9 bases in the middle. This CDR3 comprises 13 residues. Germline V lookup: CDR1 SGHDT, CDR2 YYEEEE. CDR3 amino acids: CASSFGGDYEQYF. CDR3 coding DNA: TGTGCCAGCAGCTTCGGCGGGGACTACGAGCAGTACTTC.

The chain employs TRBV10-3 and TRBJ2-1, with D unresolved. Between the trimmed V and J ends, which lost 8 bases and 0 bases, there was a span of 23 bases. CDR1 is ENHRY, CDR2 SYGVKD, per germline. This CDR3 has 18 amino acids. The CDR3 DNA sequence: TGTGCCATCGCCGGAACTACACTGACTGAGAGCTCCTACAATGAGCAGTTCTTC. Amino acids: CAIAGTTLTESSYNEQFF.

The rearrangement links TRBV7-9 to TRBJ2-7; D may be TRBD1 (5 bases). The germline CDR1 and CDR2 sequences are SEHNR and FQNEAQ (reference sequence). Between the trimmed V and J ends, which lost 1 base and 6 bases, there was a span of 13 bases. CDR3 length: 14 residues. CDR3 bases: TGTGCCAGCAGCTTAGGGCGTCCGACAGCCGAGCAGTACTTC. This encodes CASSLGRPTAEQYF.

The genes are TRBV2 and TRBJ2-7, with 7 bases fitting TRBD2. The CDR3 loop spans 15 amino acids. From germline, CDR1 is SNHLY and CDR2 FYNNEI. With V trimmed by 2 bases and J by 0 bases, 4 bases remained unmatched. The CDR3 sequence is CASSEIGGGSYEQYF. The CDR3 DNA sequence: TGTGCCAGCAGTGAAATTGGGGGGGGCTCCTACGAGCAGTACTTC.

This clone is a singleton in its sample. V usage is TRBV28 and J usage is TRBJ2-7; 13 nucleotides line up with TRBD2. Per germline, CDR1 MDHEN and CDR2 SYDVKM. The junction had 6 bases not matched to a gene; V was cut back by 7 bases and J by 0 bases. There are 16 residues in the CDR3. CDR3 sequence: CASTRTSGSYSYEQYF. Here the CDR3 DNA reads TGTGCCAGCACGCGGACTAGCGGGAGTTACTCCTACGAGCAGTACTTC.

The chain carries TRBV28 and TRBJ2-1; tentatively, D is TRBD2 (6 bases). This CDR3 is 17 amino acids long. Trimming removed 6 bases at V and 5 bases at J, with 23 bases between. The germline gives CDR1 MDHEN, CDR2 SYDVKM. The CDR3: CASSPTSQATKNNEQFF. For the CDR3, the DNA is TGTGCCAGCAGCCCCACTAGCCAGGCGACGAAAAACAATGAGCAGTTCTTC. The full variable domain, with the rest looked up from reference TRBV28 and TRBJ2-1, is DVKVTQSSRYLVKRTGEKVFLECVQDMDHENMFWYRQDPGLGLRLIYFSYDVKMKEKGDIPEGYSVSREKKERFSLILESASTNQTSMYLCASSPTSQATKNNEQFFGPGTRLTVL.

The genes are TRBV7-9 and TRBJ2-7; 7 bases line up with TRBD1. With V trimmed by 5 bases and J by 5 bases, 12 bases remained unmatched. There are 15 residues in the CDR3. The germline V gene has CDR1 SEHNR and CDR2 FQNEAQ (reference sequence). The CDR3: CASSPRTGPINEQYF. CDR3 sequence (DNA): TGTGCCAGCAGCCCCCGGACAGGCCCCATCAACGAGCAGTACTTC.

CDR3 bases: TGTGCCAGCAGTTGGGGACTAGCGGTTAGCACAGATACGCAGTATTTT. This codes for CASSWGLAVSTDTQYF. The rearrangement links TRBV6-5 to TRBJ2-3, with 11 positions matching TRBD2. CDR3 size: 16 residues. The trim removed 4 bases at V and 0 bases at J, leaving 3 bases unmatched. CDR1 and CDR2 (germline): MNHEY, SVGAGI.

V and J are TRBV6-1 and TRBJ1-1; D perhaps matches TRBD1 (5 bases). The ends were cut back, 7 bases at V and 2 bases at J, with 14 bases in the middle. This CDR3 has 14 residues. Germline V lookup: CDR1 MNHNS, CDR2 SASEGT. CDR3 residues: CASTDLGTNTEAFF. The CDR3 bases are TGTGCCAGCACCGACCTGGGGACTAACACTGAAGCTTTCTTT.

This clone was found once. The chain recombines TRBV6-6 with TRBJ2-3, with 15 bases matching TRBD2. CDR1 and CDR2 (germline): MNHNY, SVGAGI (reference sequence). Losses at the gene ends were 4 bases for V and 4 bases for J; bases not matched to a gene: 3. The CDR3 loop spans 16 amino acids. CDR3: CASSSGLAGGPDTQYF. The CDR3 nucleotides are TGTGCCAGCAGTTCGGGACTAGCGGGAGGCCCAGATACGCAGTATTTT.

The chain uses TRBV7-9 and TRBJ2-7, with TRBD2 identical over 8 bases. The germline CDR1 and CDR2 sequences are SEHNR and FQNEAQ (reference sequence). The CDR3 length is 15 residues. J gave up 1 base and V 1 base, and 3 bases lay outside the gene matches. The CDR3 sequence is CASSLEGGRSYEQYF. The CDR3 DNA reads TGTGCCAGCAGCTTAGAGGGCGGGAGGTCCTACGAGCAGTACTTC.

The chain joins TRBV5-1 to TRBJ2-7; D is unresolved. The germline V and J ends were trimmed by 0 bases and 3 bases, with 10 bases remaining between them. This CDR3 comprises 14 residues. Germline CDR1 reads SGHRS; CDR2 reads YFSETQ. The CDR3 region has the DNA TGCGCCAGCAGCTTGGTTGCGGCCGACTACGAGCAGTACTTC. This gives the protein CASSLVAADYEQYF.

The chain has TRBV4-1 and TRBJ2-2, with TRBD2 matching over 7 bases. CDR1 and CDR2 (germline): MGHRA, YSYEKL. The CDR3 covers 17 residues. Losses at the gene ends were 3 bases for V and 4 bases for J; bases not matched to a gene: 11. As DNA, the CDR3 is TGCGCCAGCAGCCACGCCGGTGTCAGGGAGGGCACCGGGGAGCTGTTTTTT. It yields the protein CASSHAGVREGTGELFF.

The V call is TRBV13, the J call TRBJ2-7, with 11 bases that match TRBD1. From germline, CDR1 is PRHDT and CDR2 FYEKMQ (reference sequence). The CDR3 loop spans 15 amino acids. V dropped 4 bases and J dropped 3; count of bases not matched to a gene: 5. CDR3 in amino acids: CASSSPGQGVYEQYF. CDR3 DNA sequence: TGTGCCAGCAGCTCTCCGGGACAGGGGGTCTACGAGCAGTACTTC.

This chain joins TRBV28 and TRBJ2-1, with D maybe TRBD2 (5 bases). CDR3 length equals 13 residues. V was pared by 5 bases and J by 2 bases, with 7 bases between. The germline CDR1 and CDR2 sequences are MDHEN and SYDVKM. CDR3 sequence reads: CASSPGAYNEQFF. CDR3 DNA sequence: TGTGCCAGCAGTCCCGGGGCCTACAATGAGCAGTTCTTC.

The chain carries TRBV27 and TRBJ2-2; D is possibly TRBD1 (6 bases). Looked up from germline, CDR1 is MNHEY and CDR2 is SMNVEV (reference sequence). Deletions cut 5 bases from V and 2 bases from J, with 15 bases between. The CDR3 has 16 residues. The DNA for the CDR3 is TGTGCCAGCAGTCTCTTGGGGGCAATTAACACCGGGGAGCTGTTTTTT. Amino acid sequence: CASSLLGAINTGELFF.

In its sample, this clone was seen once. The J gene is TRBJ1-2, the V gene TRBV18; 10 positions agree with TRBD1. The CDR3 totals 15 residues. V was clipped by 2 bases and J by 0 bases; unmatched bases: 0. CDR1 is KGHSH and CDR2 is LQKENI in the germline V gene. The CDR3 here is CASSPGTGANYGYTF. The DNA for the CDR3 is TGTGCCAGCTCACCAGGGACAGGGGCTAACTATGGCTACACCTTC. Full variable domain (outside the CDR3, taken from reference TRBV18 and TRBJ1-2): NAGVMQNPRHLVRRRGQEARLRCSPMKGHSHVYWYRQLPEEGLKFMVYLQKENIIDESGMPKERFSAEFPKEGPSILRIQQVVRGDSAAYFCASSPGTGANYGYTFGSGTRLTVV.

The gene calls are TRBV28 and TRBJ2-1; 10 nucleotides agree with TRBD2. The germline V gene has CDR1 MDHEN and CDR2 SYDVKM. V trimming: 4 bases; J trimming: 8 bases; junction bases outside the gene matches: 8. CDR3 length equals 15 residues. The chain's CDR3 is CASSSSGRAVYEQFF. CDR3 nucleotides: TGTGCCAGCAGTTCGAGCGGGAGGGCCGTATATGAGCAGTTCTTC.

The chain combines TRBV28 with TRBJ2-7; D possibly corresponds to TRBD2 (7 bases). In germline, CDR1 is MDHEN, CDR2 SYDVKM. The CDR3 is 15 residues long. V lost 5 bases and J lost 4, with 18 bases in between. CDR3 DNA sequence: TGTGCCAGCAGTGGGGGGGCGACAACCCCTTACGAGCAGTACTTC. Protein product: CASSGGATTPYEQYF.

V is TRBV10-3 and J is TRBJ2-1; 7 bases map to TRBD1. The germline gives CDR1 ENHRY, CDR2 SYGVKD. The CDR3 length is 16 residues. Trimming at V came to 3 bases and at J to 4 bases, leaving 9 bases not matched to a gene. The CDR3 region is CAISEGLGQKYNEQFF. CDR3 sequence (DNA): TGTGCCATCAGTGAAGGATTGGGACAGAAGTACAATGAGCAGTTCTTC.

The CDR3: CASSEARDIPFTSNTGELFF. The CDR3 DNA reads as TGTGCCAGCAGTGAAGCCCGGGACATACCTTTTACCTCGAACACCGGGGAGCTGTTTTTT. V usage is TRBV6-1 and J usage is TRBJ2-2; possibly TRBD1 for D (6 bases). Trimming cost V 0 bases and J 0 bases, with 20 bases left between them. Germline assignment: CDR1 MNHNS and CDR2 SASEGT. This CDR3 is built from 20 residues.